This T cell receptor beta chain was identified during a study of cytomegalovirus exposure and HLA in healthy donors. Study summary: Unique TCR beta sequences numbering approximately 100 million came from 150 million to 200 million T cells in an earlier analysis. Unique TCRs from HLA-typed donors, roughly 87 million of them, were held in an early data release.

The CDR3 is 11 amino acids. V lost 8 bases and J lost 4, with 8 bases in between. Germline CDR1 and CDR2: ENHRY and SYGVKD. To note about this clone: Its antigen is as yet unknown.

The study's findings and limits: Reportedly, fewer N-insertions than the roughly 700-donor mean appeared in an Asian-associated ancestry cluster in a later analysis. In a later analysis, CMV-associated beta chains were mostly HLA-associated, it appeared.

This PCR relied on a set of 60 Vbeta primers and 13 Jbeta primers. Measured with immunoSEQ multiplex PCR; TCRdb has only the in-frame clones, and not every one. The sample holds some 95,000 clones, over 75% seen once. The sequencing input was PBMCs. The receptor comes from a man aged 50 or older in good health and CMV-seropositive. This sequence joins TRBV10-3 and TRBJ1-1, with TRBD1 as a possible D gene (5 bases). In nucleotides, the CDR3 is TGTGCCATCCAGGGCTCCACTGAAGCTTTCTTT. It yields the protein CAIQGSTEAFF.